These 3 T cell receptor beta chains share one sample of origin, sequenced in a study of regulatory T cells in long-lasting Graves disease. Time point: newly diagnosed GD, antithyroid drugs for less than 3 months. Preparation of the TCR library used RNA extracted from PBMCs. To make TCR beta libraries, researchers used iRepertoire HTBI primers and Arm-PCR of CDR3 regions. TCRdb ran MiXCR on the multiplex PCR reads and lists one entry per CDR3 protein. The sample includes some 460,000 distinct CDR3 sequences, 15% to 20% of them seen just once. The data were also submitted as part of a second study, on T cells in Graves' hyperthyroidism and ophthalmopathy.

The sample in question was peripheral blood mononuclear cells (PBMCs), obtained at new diagnosis, from a patient treated with antithyroid drugs. The receptors here all came from a man between 35 and 55 years old with Graves disease.

This clonotype was observed a handful of times. This chain connects TRBV3-1 to TRBJ2-1; possibly TRBD2 for D (6 bases). This CDR3 is 16 amino acids long. The V gene's germline CDR1 is LGHDT and CDR2 YNNKEL (reference sequence). V gave up 1 base and J gave up 5 bases, with 15 bases separating them. The CDR3 sequence: CASSQGLRTTNNEQFF. In DNA form, the CDR3 reads TGTGCCAGCAGCCAAGGTCTTCGGACTACAAACAATGAGCAGTTCTTC.

This clonotype was picked up a small number of times. Given the absence of the conserved phenylalanine or tryptophan at the CDR3 end, a read error is likely. The rearrangement uses TRBV27 and TRBJ2-5; 9 nucleotides agree with TRBD2. The V segment lost 4 bases and the J segment 5 bases; nucleotides outside the gene matches: 17. CDR3 length equals 18 residues. The germline gives CDR1 MNHEY, CDR2 SMNVEV (reference sequence). CDR3 nucleotides: TGTGCCAGCAGTTCCAGGGCTAGCGGGGTAACTTTCCGGGAGACCCAGTACATC. Amino acid sequence: CASSSRASGVTFRETQYI.

To note about this clonotype: This may arise from a read error, as a much more abundant clone is one base away. DNA for the CDR3: TGTGCCAGCAGCCCCGGGGCCGACGATGAGCAGTTCTTC. Encoded protein: CASSPGADDEQFF. The chain is built from TRBV7-3 and TRBJ2-1; TRBD1 or TRBD2 may be the D gene (5 bases each). Germline loops: CDR1 SGHTA, CDR2 FQGTGA. This CDR3 has 13 residues. V shed 5 bases and J shed 8 bases, with 13 bases lying between them. The entire variable domain, with the rest obtained from reference TRBV7-3 and TRBJ2-1, is as follows: GAGVSQTPSNKVTEKGKYVELRCDPISGHTALYWYRQSLGQGPEFLIYFQGTGAADDSGLPNDRFFAVRPEGSVSTLKIQRTERGDSAVYLCASSPGADDEQFFGPGTRLTVL.